What follows are 23 T cell receptor beta chains derived from one specimen sequenced in a study of T cell responses to AZD1222 COVID-19 vaccine. The assay was immunoSEQ multiplex PCR, and TCRdb's table has in-frame clones only and misses some. In the table there are 120,000 or so clones, approximately 90% of which are singletons. The specimen comprised peripheral blood, sampled 28 days after the second AZD1222 dose. These receptors originate from an adult who received the AZD1222 COVID-19 vaccine.

This chain connects TRBV7-8 to TRBJ1-5, with D uncertain. Looked up from germline, CDR1 is SGHVS and CDR2 is FQNEAQ. The CDR3 runs to 11 residues. The germline V and J ends were trimmed by 11 bases and 5 bases, with 10 bases remaining between them. This CDR3 is CAVGGYQPQHF. The CDR3 DNA is TGTGCCGTGGGAGGGTATCAGCCCCAGCATTTT.

The gene calls are TRBV19 and TRBJ1-2; D is uncertain. Per the germline V gene, CDR1 is LNHDA and CDR2 is SQIVND (reference sequence). This CDR3 comprises 15 residues. V was cut by 0 bases and J by 1 base, with 9 bases left in between. CDR3 DNA sequence: TGTGCCAGTAGTATAGATCAGGCGTATAACTATGGCTACACCTTC. It codes for CASSIDQAYNYGYTF.

This clone was seen just once. J is TRBJ2-7 and V is TRBV28, with TRBD1 matching over 7 bases. This CDR3 comprises 14 residues. J lost 0 bases, V lost 4 bases, and 3 bases had no gene match. Germline V lookup: CDR1 MDHEN, CDR2 SYDVKM. CDR3 amino acids: CASSWTGSSYEQYF. CDR3 nucleotides: TGTGCCAGCAGTTGGACAGGAAGCTCCTACGAGCAGTACTTC.

The chain carries TRBV6-5 and TRBJ1-5; a possible D gene is TRBD1 (6 bases). V lost 2 bases to trimming and J lost 4 bases, with 6 bases between them. Germline V gene lookup returns CDR1 MNHEY and CDR2 SVGAGI. The CDR3 runs 13 residues. In DNA form, the CDR3 reads TGTGCCAGCAGTTACGACAGGAATCAGCCCCAGCATTTT. Its translation: CASSYDRNQPQHF.

The chain combines TRBV2 with TRBJ1-5; 7 bases map to TRBD1. This CDR3 has 14 amino acids. CDR1 and CDR2 from the germline V gene are SNHLY and FYNNEI. Germline trimming cut 7 bases from V and 3 bases from J; bases unmatched to any gene: 6. The CDR3 loop is CASNLQGNNQPQHF. In nucleotides, the CDR3 is TGTGCCAGCAATCTACAGGGGAACAATCAGCCCCAGCATTTT.

The V and J genes are TRBV4-2 and TRBJ2-5; possibly TRBD1 or TRBD2 for D (6 bases each). Looked up from germline, CDR1 is LGHNA and CDR2 is YNFKEQ. The CDR3 spans 16 residues. V shed 3 bases and J shed 5 bases, with 19 bases lying between them. Here the CDR3 DNA reads TGTGCCAGCAGCCAGCAAGCGAGGGGGGCGGGGGAGACCCAGTACTTC. Translating it yields CASSQQARGAGETQYF.

The chain couples TRBV7-9 to TRBJ1-3; the D gene is possibly TRBD1 (5 bases). V was shortened by 3 bases and J by 2 bases, with 20 bases between the two germline ends. This CDR3 contains 18 residues. Germline V gene data show CDR1 as SEHNR and CDR2 as FQNEAQ (reference sequence). The CDR3 loop reads CASSFRTSVKVPGNTIYF. In DNA, the CDR3 is TGTGCCAGCAGCTTTCGGACATCCGTCAAGGTGCCTGGAAACACCATATATTTT.

The chain combines TRBV6-2 or TRBV6-3 with TRBJ1-1; TRBD1 matches at 9 bases. Germline V gene sequence: CDR1 MNHEY, CDR2 SVGEGT. This CDR3 region has 15 residues. The V and J ends lost 1 base and 8 bases, in that order; junction bases with no gene match: 8. DNA of the CDR3: TGTGCCAGCAGTTACTTCGGACAGGGGAAGGGGGAAGCTTTCTTT. Amino acids: CASSYFGQGKGEAFF.

The genes are TRBV5-1 and TRBJ2-1; D is uncertain. From germline, CDR1 is SGHRS and CDR2 YFSETQ. Trimming shortened V by 3 bases and J by 4 bases, and 11 bases separated the two germline ends. The CDR3 contains 14 residues. The CDR3 DNA reads TGCGCCAGCAGCTCAAGAAGAAGGTACAATGAGCAGTTCTTC. Its protein is CASSSRRRYNEQFF.

This clone was seen a handful of times. V usage is TRBV3-1 (or the pseudogene TRBV3-2) and J usage is TRBJ2-1; 16 bases line up with TRBD2. Germline loops: CDR1 LGHDT, CDR2 YNNKEL (reference sequence). This CDR3 has 19 residues. The V segment lost 4 bases and the J segment 8 bases; nucleotides outside the gene matches: 14. DNA for the CDR3: TGTGCCAGCAGCCCTCTTAGATCCGGGACTAGCGGGAGGGTAGATGAGCAGTTCTTC. Translating gives CASSPLRSGTSGRVDEQFF.

V is TRBV27 and J is TRBJ2-3; D may correspond to TRBD1 or TRBD2 (5 bases each). V lost 6 bases, J lost 10 bases, and 23 bases lay in between. The germline CDR1 and CDR2 sequences are MNHEY and SMNVEV (reference sequence). The CDR3 has 15 amino acids. The CDR3 reads CASSFTWDGVTPQYF. The CDR3 nucleotides are TGTGCCAGCAGCTTCACCTGGGACGGCGTCACGCCGCAGTATTTT.

This clone is a singleton in its sample. This chain joins TRBV2 and TRBJ1-3, with TRBD1 identical over 10 bases. Trimming took 5 bases from V and 0 from J; bases not matched to a gene: 4. The CDR3 has 16 amino acids. CDR1 and CDR2 from the germline V gene are SNHLY and FYNNEI. CDR3 sequence reads: CASSRTGGYSGNTIYF. The CDR3 coding sequence is TGTGCCAGCAGTCGGACAGGGGGGTACTCTGGAAACACCATATATTTT.

This clone appeared a single time. The rearrangement links TRBV11-2 to TRBJ2-5, with 7 bases identical to TRBD2. V dropped 5 bases and J dropped 4; count of bases not matched to a gene: 13. Germline V gene data show CDR1 as SGHAT and CDR2 as FQNNGV. The CDR3 loop spans 16 amino acids. The CDR3 reads CASSPNTGLTRETQYF. The CDR3 bases are TGTGCCAGCAGCCCAAACACGGGACTAACAAGAGAGACCCAGTACTTC.

J is TRBJ2-5 and V is TRBV6-5; unclear D gene. The V gene lost 8 bases and the J gene lost 3 bases, with 4 bases spanning the gap. Germline values: CDR1 MNHEY, CDR2 SVGAGI. This CDR3 contains 10 residues. The CDR3 protein is CASEEETQYF. CDR3 nucleotides: TGTGCCAGCGAGGAAGAGACCCAGTACTTC.

This chain connects TRBV9 to TRBJ1-1, with 8 bases lining up with TRBD1. The ends lost 3 bases at V and 4 bases at J; junction bases unmatched: 8. The CDR3 extends over 15 amino acids. From germline, CDR1 is SGDLS and CDR2 YYNGEE. The CDR3 here is CASSGPGGAGTEAFF. CDR3 nucleotide sequence: TGTGCCAGCAGCGGACCAGGGGGCGCGGGCACTGAAGCTTTCTTT.

This chain uses TRBV6-4 with TRBJ1-1; unclear D gene. The CDR3 covers 14 residues. Trimming left V 0 bases short and J 1 base short, with 6 bases between. Per germline, CDR1 MRHNA and CDR2 SNTAGT. The CDR3 spells CASSDSPGNTEAFF. In nucleotides, the CDR3 is TGTGCCAGCAGTGACTCCCCGGGGAACACTGAAGCTTTCTTT.

The V gene is TRBV3-1 (or the pseudogene TRBV3-2), the J gene TRBJ2-5; D perhaps matches TRBD2 (6 bases). Per the germline V gene, CDR1 is LGHDT and CDR2 is YNNKEL (reference sequence). This CDR3 spans 15 amino acids. The V end was cut by 3 bases, the J end by 0 bases, with 11 bases between. DNA of the CDR3: TGTGCCAGCAGCCAGAGGGGCGGGAACCAAGAGACCCAGTACTTC. It is translated as CASSQRGGNQETQYF.

This chain links TRBV3-1 (or the pseudogene TRBV3-2) with TRBJ1-1; D is unclear. The CDR3 is 15 residues long. Trimming took off 4 bases at V and 0 bases at J, with 12 bases between the two ends. Germline V gene data show CDR1 as LGHDT and CDR2 as YNNKEL (reference sequence). CDR3 region: CASSPPGTLNTEAFF. CDR3 coding DNA: TGTGCCAGCAGCCCCCCGGGAACATTGAACACTGAAGCTTTCTTT.

CDR3 residues: CASRKGASSGNTIYF. The CDR3 DNA reads TGTGCCAGTAGGAAGGGGGCTTCCTCTGGAAACACCATATATTTT. The chain carries TRBV19 and TRBJ1-3; 7 bases agree with TRBD1. V lost 6 bases to trimming and J lost 0 bases; unmatched junction nucleotides: 5. Germline CDR1 is LNHDA and CDR2 is SQIVND (reference sequence). CDR3 length: 15 residues.

The J gene is TRBJ2-1, the V gene TRBV9, with 9 bases fitting TRBD2. Germline V CDR1 and CDR2: SGDLS, YYNGEE. The CDR3 runs to 15 residues. V was clipped by 4 bases and J by 2 bases; unmatched bases: 4. The CDR3 bases are TGTGCCAGCAGCTCTAGCGGGGACCCCTACAATGAGCAGTTCTTC. This codes for CASSSSGDPYNEQFF.

V usage is TRBV7-9 and J usage is TRBJ2-3; TRBD2 aligns across 10 bases. Germline V gene data show CDR1 as SEHNR and CDR2 as FQNEAQ (reference sequence). V lost 1 base, J lost 3 bases, and 4 bases stayed unmatched. This CDR3 is 16 amino acids long. The CDR3 is CASSLGPAGGTDTQYF. The DNA of the CDR3 is TGTGCCAGCAGCTTAGGCCCAGCGGGAGGGACAGATACGCAGTATTTT.

This clone was counted once. The rearrangement joins TRBV3-1 (or the pseudogene TRBV3-2) to TRBJ2-2; D remains unclear. The CDR3 contains 13 residues. V lost 2 bases and J lost 4, with 5 bases in between. Germline-derived CDR1 and CDR2 are LGHDT and YNNKEL (reference sequence). The chain's CDR3 is CASSQTSTGELFF. As DNA, the CDR3 is TGTGCCAGCAGCCAAACCAGCACCGGGGAGCTGTTTTTT.

This clone was seen a single time. The J gene is TRBJ2-3, the V gene TRBV5-4; 7 bases map to TRBD2. CDR3 length equals 15 residues. The trim removed 1 base at V and 2 bases at J, leaving 4 bases unmatched. CDR1 and CDR2 from the germline V gene are SGHNT and YYREEE (reference sequence). The CDR3 region is CASSLTSVHTDTQYF. The CDR3 region has the DNA TGTGCCAGCAGCTTGACTAGCGTCCACACAGATACGCAGTATTTT.